The entry below gives a single TCR beta chain sequence along with its context. As originally analysed: Counts of nucleated cells, estimated from reference gene primer amplification, were obtained. Assay used: immunoSEQ multiplex PCR; TCRdb lists only in-frame clones, some missing. The DNA was the basis for D and trimming; V, J and clone size are from that table. The sample records approximately 100,000 clones, approximately 89% being singletons. The record originates from a study of blood T cell repertoires in COVID-19. CDR1 is MGHRA and CDR2 is YSYEKL in the germline V gene. This CDR3 has 17 residues. V gave up 0 bases and J gave up 3 bases, with 16 bases separating them.

The clonotype originates from a woman between 25 and 40 years old with acute or convalescent COVID-19. The genes are TRBV4-1 and TRBJ2-3, with D possibly being TRBD2 (7 bases). The sample consisted of peripheral blood. As DNA, the CDR3 is TGCGCCAGCAGCCAAGAGTGGGCAGGGAGGGGGACAGATACGCAGTATTTT. Its translation: CASSQEWAGRGTDTQYF.